This T cell receptor (beta chain) was retrieved from a study of blood T cell repertoires in COVID-19. Using immunoSEQ multiplex PCR, the repertoire was profiled, and TCRdb retains in-frame clones only, with some absent. The sample has over 60,000 clones, around 76% seen once. Unmatched junction bases numbered 9, after V lost 5 bases and J lost 6 bases. CDR3 length: 15 residues. CDR1 SNHLY and CDR2 FYNNEI come from the germline V gene. This clonotype was sampled from a human donor in a cohort sampled during active COVID-19. The V call is TRBV2, the J call TRBJ1-2; 10 bases are a match to TRBD1. What was sequenced was peripheral blood. CDR3: CASSSALTGGDGYTF. The DNA for the CDR3 is TGTGCCAGCAGTTCGGCGTTGACAGGGGGCGATGGCTACACCTTC.